This T cell receptor (beta chain) was recorded in a study of metastatic and nonmetastatic thyroid tumors. Study at large: Patients with malignant and benign thyroid disease provided blood and tumor or nodule tissue, whose repertoires were compared.

Per the germline V gene, CDR1 is SNHLY and CDR2 is FYNNEI. The CDR3 sequence is 14 residues long. V shed 4 bases and J shed 2 bases, with 12 bases lying between them. This clone is medium-sized (0.01 to 0.1%) within its sample. TCRdb called clones again from the PCR reads with MiXCR. Of some 30,000 clones in the sample, 10% to 11% were seen once. None of the patients had undergone any treatment ahead of thyroid surgery. Sequencing used blood. The TCR comes from a female donor with papillary thyroid cancer or a benign thyroid nodule (not recorded which). Some clones in this sample may be carry-over from other donors' samples. The rearrangement links TRBV2 to TRBJ2-7, with D possibly being TRBD1 or TRBD2 (5 bases each). The DNA for the CDR3 is TGTGCCAGCAGTGGGGGACGCCAAGCCTACGAGCAGTACTTC. Translated, it gives CASSGGRQAYEQYF.